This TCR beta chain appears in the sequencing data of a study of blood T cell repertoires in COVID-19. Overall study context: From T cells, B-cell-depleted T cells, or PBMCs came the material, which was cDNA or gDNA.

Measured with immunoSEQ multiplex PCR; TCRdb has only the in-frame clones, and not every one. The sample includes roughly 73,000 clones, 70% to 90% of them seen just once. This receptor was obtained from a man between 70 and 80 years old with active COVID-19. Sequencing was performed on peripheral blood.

CDR3 sequence reads: CASMGQATGGYGYTF. For the CDR3, the DNA is TGTGCCAGTATGGGGCAGGCGACCGGTGGCTATGGCTACACCTTC. The chain combines TRBV19 with TRBJ1-2; D might be TRBD1 (5 bases). The CDR3 has 15 residues. CDR1 is LNHDA, CDR2 SQIVND, per germline (reference sequence). With 7 bases removed from V and 4 bases from J, the gap between germline ends came to 19 bases.